This T cell receptor beta chain stems from a study of T cell responses to AZD1222 COVID-19 vaccine. In regard to this clone: What it recognizes is unknown.

This CDR3 region has 15 residues. Germline lookup yields CDR1 SGHTA and CDR2 FQGTGA. V shed 2 bases and J shed 0 bases, with 11 bases lying between them. Study-wide findings and caveats: Baseline testing showed seropositivity in only six AZD1222 recipients. Close to half of spike-specific TCRs reportedly recognize unmutated variant regions. Among vaccine-associated CD4 TCRs, coverage spanned spike, with dominance at 160-218 and 743-854. Two AZD1222 doses significantly raised spike-specific TCR breadth and depth over controls.

The repertoire was sequenced with immunoSEQ multiplex PCR; TCRdb's copy has only in-frame clones and lacks some. The sample lists 110,000 or so clones, about 82% seen once, with 17% in the top ten. Sequences were derived from peripheral blood, sampled 28 days after the second AZD1222 dose. The TCR was taken from an adult who received the AZD1222 COVID-19 vaccine. The chain links TRBV7-3 to TRBJ2-7; TRBD2 might be the D (6 bases). The CDR3 here is CASSLGHGSSYEQYF. DNA of the CDR3: TGTGCCAGCAGCTTAGGCCACGGGAGCTCCTACGAGCAGTACTTC. The full variable domain, completed using reference TRBV7-3 and TRBJ2-7, is GAGVSQTPSNKVTEKGKYVELRCDPISGHTALYWYRQSLGQGPEFLIYFQGTGAADDSGLPNDRFFAVRPEGSVSTLKIQRTERGDSAVYLCASSLGHGSSYEQYFGPGTRLTVT.